Given below is one TCR beta chain in context. The data originate from a study of blood T cell repertoires in COVID-19. Looking at the study overall: Samples of COVID-19 (acute and convalescent) were obtained from the United States, Italy and Spain. Sources were T cells, B-cell-depleted T cells, or PBMCs; the material itself was cDNA or gDNA.

Authors' data handling: Cell counts per sample came from amplifying reference gene primers. Clones were read by immunoSEQ multiplex PCR, and TCRdb kept only the in-frame ones, dropping some. That table supplies the V and J calls and clone size; D and trimming were determined from the DNA. In the table there are about 90,000 clones, roughly 90% of which are singletons. The CDR3 length is 16 residues. Trimming pared 0 bases from V and 0 bases from J, leaving 7 bases between. Per germline, CDR1 SGHDT and CDR2 YYEEEE. This TCR derives from a man at least 80 years old with active or convalescent COVID-19. Source material: peripheral blood. The rearrangement uses TRBV5-6 and TRBJ1-6, with no clear D. This chain's CDR3 is CASSLDGSSYNSPLHF. As DNA, the CDR3 is TGTGCCAGCAGCTTGGACGGGAGCTCCTATAATTCACCCCTCCACTTT.